This T cell receptor (beta chain) was identified in a study of identical twins (TCRdb year 2016). Broadly, across the study: TCR alpha and beta repertoires from monozygotic twins, unrelated adults of various ages and cord blood were deep-sequenced to test whether fetal clonotypes persist. Replicate twin experiments were performed at different times using different library preparation protocols to rule out contamination. What the research found in general, with its limitations: Zero-insertion analyses could be partly confounded by invariant T cells such as MAIT and iNKT, although diverse VJ usage argued against such confounding for most clonotypes. Fewer insertions were carried by abundant cord blood beta clonotypes; a weaker similar trend was observed in young adult naive repertoires, while no such trend was observed in memory repertoires. Compared with coincidental sharing between unrelated individuals, out-of-frame TCR alpha sequences shared between twins showed an excess of sequences with low generation probability. Out-of-frame TCR alpha sharing in monozygotic twins was systematically underestimated by recombination models, whereas sharing between unrelated individuals was in agreement with the recombination models. Because the same donors could not be followed over many years, conclusions were based on cross-sectional statistical analysis. In beta out-of-frame sequences, excess twin sharing was weaker, because having fewer shared sequences lowered the signal-to-noise ratio.

Preparation of the library involved 5' RACE. The data were produced on an Illumina HiSeq 2000. A universal primer binding site was introduced by template switching, and a unique molecular identifier was present in the final cDNA, enabling accurate counting of TCR cDNA molecules. First-strand cDNA for TCR alpha and beta chains was synthesized from specific primers in the conserved constant-segment region. To control for contamination, every cDNA library carried two barcodes: a SMART-Mk sample barcode plus Illumina barcodes. TruSeq adapter sequences, together with Illumina sample barcodes, were added in two successive PCR steps. The Illumina HiSeq platform was used with custom primers to sequence TCR alpha and beta cDNA libraries. The study's own analysis went as follows. Raw reads were processed with MiGEC to extract unique molecular identifiers, and MiXCR was used to determine CDR3 positions. Recombination models were inferred per individual with the repgenHMM and IGoR tools using an EM algorithm. Shared clonotype analysis was performed with the tcR package in R, normalizing sharing by the product of cloneset sizes. To study raw recombination without the effects of thymic and clonal selection, out-of-frame nonproductive sequences were analyzed. TCRdb reanalyzed the raw reads on its own, using fastp at Q25 for trimming and MiXCR for clone calling, and kept in-frame beta chains. Each entry merges the rows of one CDR3 protein and shows their most common DNA and genes. TCRdb's processing, not the authors', yielded these V and J calls. The sample yields 250,000 to 350,000 distinct CDR3 sequences; 8% to 9.5% were counted once. Approximately 6.5% of the sample lies in the top ten.

The germline V gene provides CDR1 MDHEN and CDR2 SYDVKM. Germline trimming: 5 bases from V, 6 bases from J; junction bases outside gene matches: 6. CDR3 length: 13 amino acids, cysteine to phenylalanine. CDR3 DNA is the only sequence kept; it has 39 bases, read in frame from the first base. For this clonotype: What antigen it recognizes has not been identified. Qualities for individual bases were not recorded, and no much larger clone is one base off.

Only healthy Caucasian donors were included. The twin cohort consisted of three pairs of female monozygotic twins, all aged about 18 to 30 years. Positive isolation kits from Invitrogen were used to isolate CD4+ and CD8+ T cell populations. This sample was also put to use in a study of yellow fever vaccine responses in identical twins. As that second paper reports: According to the authors, in identical twins the way T cells responded to vaccination appeared partly convergent and partly personalized. Focusing on identical twins, the study followed the T cell clones that responded to the vaccine, and did so with precision.

The sequenced sample consisted of CD8+ T cells sorted from blood. Recombination joined TRBV28 with TRBJ1-1, with TRBD1 matching 7 junction bases. The sequence was collected from a woman aged 18-30 years in good health. The DNA is as follows: TGTGCCAGCAGTACCTACAGGGGATCTGAAGCTTTCTTT. Translated, it reads CASSTYRGSEAFF.